A selection of T cell receptor beta chains follows, all from one sample in a study of cytomegalovirus exposure and HLA in healthy donors. Profiled with immunoSEQ multiplex PCR; TCRdb holds only in-frame clones, not every one. This repertoire shows some 140,000 clones, around 75% found once; its top ten account for approximately 8%. The source material was PBMCs. Source of these receptors: a man aged 25-45 years in good health and CMV-seropositive. CDR3s include the opening cysteine and the closing phenylalanine or tryptophan. The D gene is left open where the match is weak. A row's size may be missing; if present it is once, few, many or a size class.

>once|-|14|TRBJ2-5|TRBV18
TGTGCCAGCTCACCTCGACCCCAGGAGGGGACCCAGTACTTC
CASSPRPQEGTQYF
>-|-|12|TRBJ2-1|TRBV28
TGTGCCAGGGCGGGAACCTACAATGAGCAGTTCTTC
CARAGTYNEQFF
>-|TRBD2|13|TRBJ2-5|TRBV10-3
TGTGCCATCAGTGATACGGGGGGATCGACCCAGTACTTC
CAISDTGGSTQYF
>-|-|14|TRBJ2-5|TRBV15
TGTGCCACCAGCAGAGGGGGCAACCAAGAGACCCAGTACTTC
CATSRGGNQETQYF
>-|TRBD2|16|TRBJ2-3|TRBV14
TGTGCCAGCAGCAATGTGGGGACTACTAGCACAGATACGCAGTATTTT
CASSNVGTTSTDTQYF
>-|TRBD1|13|TRBJ2-1|TRBV28
TGTGCCAGCAGTTCCTACAGGGGAAATGAGCAGTTCTTC
CASSSYRGNEQFF
>-|-|12|TRBJ1-1|TRBV7-9
TGTGCCAGCACCTCCCCCAGGACTGAAGCTTTCTTT
CASTSPRTEAFF
>-|-|14|TRBJ1-6|TRBV27
TGTGCCAGCAGTTTACAGGGCCCCAACGAAGCCCTCCACTTT
CASSLQGPNEALHF
>-|-|14|TRBJ2-1|TRBV5-4
TGTGCCAGCAGCTTGGAAAGCGCATACAATGAGCAGTTCTTC
CASSLESAYNEQFF
>-|-|14|TRBJ1-1|TRBV7-6
TGTGCCAGCAGCTTAGACGGGGAGGTCACTGAAGCTTTCTTT
CASSLDGEVTEAFF
>-|-|14|TRBJ2-7|TRBV7-8
TGTGCCAGCAGCTTAGGTGAAGCCTCCTACGAGCAGTACTTC
CASSLGEASYEQYF
>-|-|12|TRBJ1-1|TRBV7-3
TGTGCCAGCAGCTCCTCGGGGACTGAAGCTTTCTTT
CASSSSGTEAFF
>-|-|12|TRBJ1-1|TRBV28
TGTGCCAGCAGGACAGGCTGGGGTGAAGCTTTCTTT
CASRTGWGEAFF
>-|TRBD1|14|TRBJ2-7|TRBV7-8
TGTGCCAGCAGCTTAACAGGGGGTGACTACGAGCAGTACTTC
CASSLTGGDYEQYF
>-|-|14|TRBJ1-1|TRBV7-2
TGTGCCAGCACCGGAGGGATTTGGGACACTGAAGCTTTCTTT
CASTGGIWDTEAFF
>-|TRBD1|18|TRBJ1-5|TRBV19
TGTGCCAGTAGTATAGAGGCCCGACAGGGTTATAGCAATCAGCCCCAGCATTTT
CASSIEARQGYSNQPQHF
>few|-|13|TRBJ2-5|TRBV29-1
TGCAGCGGCGTACCAGGGGCGGGAGAGACCCAGTACTTC
CSGVPGAGETQYF
>-|-|16|TRBJ2-2|TRBV4-2
TGTGCCAGCAGCCAAGTAAAGGGGGGGGGCACCGGGGAGCTGTTTTTT
CASSQVKGGGTGELFF
>-|-|14|TRBJ2-1|TRBV5-1
TGCGCCAGCAGCCGGGGGGCGGGCGACAATGAGCAGTTCTTC
CASSRGAGDNEQFF
>-|-|15|TRBJ1-3|TRBV7-8
TGTGCCAGCAGCTTCGGGGAGAGCTCTGGAAACACCATATATTTT
CASSFGESSGNTIYF
>-|-|12|TRBJ2-7|TRBV7-9
TGTGCCAGCAGCGGGAGCCCCTACGAGCAGTACTTC
CASSGSPYEQYF
>few|-|17|TRBJ1-5|TRBV10-3
TGTGCCATCAGTGAGCCCGAACAGGGTGGGAGCAATCAGCCCCAGCATTTT
CAISEPEQGGSNQPQHF
>-|TRBD1|15|TRBJ2-7|TRBV15
TGTGCCACCAGCGGGACAGGACCAAATTCCTACGAGCAGTACTTC
CATSGTGPNSYEQYF
>-|-|13|TRBJ1-1|TRBV29-1
TGCAGCTCTGAGGTGCCAGAGGGCACTGAAGCTTTCTTT
CSSEVPEGTEAFF
>-|TRBD1|15|TRBJ2-5|TRBV27
TGTGCCAGCAGTTTAGGACAGGGGCCGTGGGAGACCCAGTACTTC
CASSLGQGPWETQYF
>-|-|15|TRBJ2-5|TRBV30
TGTGCCTGGAGTGCCCGGCTTTTGAGGGAAGAGACCCAGTACTTC
CAWSARLLREETQYF
>-|TRBD1|16|TRBJ1-2|TRBV6-5
TGTGCCAGCAGTTACTCATGGGGGACAGCAAACTATGGCTACACCTTC
CASSYSWGTANYGYTF
>-|-|18|TRBJ2-4|TRBV28
TGTGCCAGCAGTTCCCTCTGGGGGCAGGGAAGAGCCAAAAACATTCAGTACTTC
CASSSLWGQGRAKNIQYF
>-|-|13|TRBJ2-4|TRBV28
TGTGCCAGCAGTCGTCCAGCCAAAAACATTCAGTACTTC
CASSRPAKNIQYF
>-|TRBD1|13|TRBJ1-5|TRBV2
TGTGCCAGCAGTAAGGACAGGTATCAGCCCCAGCATTTT
CASSKDRYQPQHF
>-|-|15|TRBJ1-3|TRBV28
TGTGCCAGCAGTATCTCCTCCGGGAGAGGAAACACCATATATTTT
CASSISSGRGNTIYF
>-|-|13|TRBJ1-5|TRBV29-1
TGCAGCGTTGTTGCGGGTCCGAATCAGCCCCAGCATTTT
CSVVAGPNQPQHF
>-|-|11|TRBJ1-3|TRBV30
TGTGCCTGGACATTGGCGAGGGATGTATATTTT
CAWTLARDVYF
>-|-|20|TRBJ2-5|TRBV21-1
TGTGCCAGCAGCAAAGTCAGACGAGGCCTAGCGGGGGGTATTAAAGAGACCCAGTACTTC
CASSKVRRGLAGGIKETQYF
>-|TRBD2|15|TRBJ2-1|TRBV30
TGTGCCTCTGGAGGCTGGCGGGGGGGGTACAATGAGCAGTTCTTC
CASGGWRGGYNEQFF
>few|-|17|TRBJ1-2|TRBV21-1
TGTGCCAGCAGCAAGGGGGACAGGGGGCCGACTAACTATGGCTACACCTTC
CASSKGDRGPTNYGYTF